Following are 8 T cell receptor beta chains from one sample sequenced in a study of human T cells and chemical hapten exposure. The sample's time point: pre-sensitization, week 0. The treatment is: therapeutic diphenylcyclopropenone sensitization with weekly scalp DPC. TCRdb reprocessed the RACE reads with MiXCR, giving one entry per CDR3 protein. The table shows more than 300,000 distinct CDR3 sequences, with around 5.5% occurring only once. Sequencing was performed on whole blood, taken in connection with sensitization to the hapten diphenylcyclopropenone (DPC). The source of these receptors is a woman younger than 30 with alopecia areata. Some clones in this sample may be carry-over from other donors' samples.

This clonotype was recorded at least ten times. This chain connects TRBV20-1 to TRBJ2-1, with 8 bases aligning to TRBD2. The CDR3 sequence is 14 residues long. The V and J ends lost 6 bases and 7 bases, in that order; junction bases with no gene match: 11. The germline gives CDR1 DFQATT, CDR2 SNEGSKA (reference sequence). The CDR3: CSARGSGVPNEQFF. The CDR3 region has the DNA TGCAGTGCAAGGGGTAGCGGGGTGCCGAATGAGCAGTTCTTC.

The sample holds many counts of this clonotype. The CDR3 region is CASSPIGGIYGYTF. The CDR3 region has the DNA TGTGCCAGCAGCCCCATAGGGGGAATCTATGGCTACACCTTC. The J gene is TRBJ1-2, the V gene TRBV12-3 or TRBV12-4; TRBD1 is a possible D gene (6 bases). The CDR3 contains 14 residues. Trimming took 6 bases from V and 4 from J, leaving 15 bases between them.

This clonotype appeared a single time. The V and J genes are TRBV9 and TRBJ2-3; no firm D call. Trimming took 3 bases from V and 6 from J, leaving 8 bases between them. Germline V CDR1 and CDR2: SGDLS, YYNGEE. CDR3 length: 12 amino acids. The CDR3 here is CASSAEVDTQYF. CDR3 sequence (DNA): TGTGCCAGCAGCGCAGAGGTGGATACGCAGTATTTT.

This chain links TRBV6-6 with TRBJ2-5; 7 bases line up with TRBD2. V lost 0 bases to trimming and J lost 5 bases; unmatched junction nucleotides: 3. The CDR3 contains 14 residues. Germline values: CDR1 MNHNY, CDR2 SVGAGI (reference sequence). CDR3 residues: CASSYSKGGETQYF. The CDR3 coding sequence is TGTGCCAGCAGTTACTCGAAGGGAGGGGAGACCCAGTACTTC.

This rearrangement joins TRBV6-5 to TRBJ1-2; D gene unclear. Trimming removed 5 bases at V and 5 bases at J, with 15 bases between. The CDR3 is 14 residues long. Germline CDR1 MNHEY, CDR2 SVGAGI. The CDR3, as DNA: TGTGCCAGCAGTCCTCATCTCCTTGAATATGGCTACACCTTC. This codes for CASSPHLLEYGYTF.

This clonotype was seen more than once but under ten times. The chain carries TRBV5-4 and TRBJ2-2; 8 nucleotides match TRBD2. The CDR3 spans 16 residues. V shed 2 bases, J shed 4 bases, and the junction held 7 bases outside the gene matches. Germline CDR1 reads SGHNT; CDR2 reads YYREEE (reference sequence). The CDR3 DNA reads as TGTGCCAGCAGCTTCACGGGGGGGCCTATCACCGGGGAGCTGTTTTTT. Residues: CASSFTGGPITGELFF.

On this clonotype: Since a much larger clone is just one base distant, this may be a read error. The chain couples TRBV6-5 to TRBJ1-2, with D possibly TRBD1 on 6 matching bases. Germline V lookup: CDR1 MNHEY, CDR2 SVGAGI. The CDR3 has 15 residues. V was pared by 0 bases and J by 3 bases, with 11 bases between. In DNA form, the CDR3 reads TGTGCCAGCAGTTACTCGCGGACAGAAGACTATGGCTACACCTTC. Its translation: CASSYSRTEDYGYTF.

This clonotype was seen a handful of times. The chain uses TRBV12-3 or TRBV12-4 and TRBJ1-1; D not resolved. The ends were cut back, 3 bases at V and 0 bases at J, with 8 bases in the middle. The CDR3 spans 14 residues. Here the CDR3 DNA reads TGTGCCAGCAGTTTTCCCCCGATGAACACTGAAGCTTTCTTT. It yields the protein CASSFPPMNTEAFF.